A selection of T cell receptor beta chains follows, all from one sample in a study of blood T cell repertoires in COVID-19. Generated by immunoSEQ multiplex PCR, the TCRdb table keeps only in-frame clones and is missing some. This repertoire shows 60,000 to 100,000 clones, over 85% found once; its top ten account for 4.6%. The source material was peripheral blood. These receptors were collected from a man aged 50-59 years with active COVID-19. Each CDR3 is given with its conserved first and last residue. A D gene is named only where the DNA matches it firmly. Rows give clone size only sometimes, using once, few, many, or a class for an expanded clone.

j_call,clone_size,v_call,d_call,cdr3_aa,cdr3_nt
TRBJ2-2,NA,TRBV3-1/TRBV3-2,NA,CASSHLTSTGELFF,TGTGCCAGCAGCCACTTAACAAGCACCGGGGAGCTGTTTTTT
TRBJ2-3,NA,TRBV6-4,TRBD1,CASSDSPGQGSDTQYF,TGTGCCAGCAGTGACTCGCCGGGACAGGGATCGGATACGCAGTATTTT
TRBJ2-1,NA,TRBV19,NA,CASRSVNYNEQFF,TGTGCCAGTAGAAGCGTAAACTACAATGAGCAGTTCTTC
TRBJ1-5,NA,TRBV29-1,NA,CSVSFGRNQPQHF,TGCAGCGTTTCTTTTGGGCGCAATCAGCCCCAGCATTTT
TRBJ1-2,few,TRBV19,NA,CASSSTGKGDYGYTF,TGTGCCAGTAGTTCAACAGGGAAGGGTGACTATGGCTACACCTTC
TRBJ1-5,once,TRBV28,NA,CASGSSGGNQPQHF,TGTGCCTCCGGGTCCTCGGGGGGCAATCAGCCCCAGCATTTT
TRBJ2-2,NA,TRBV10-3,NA,CAISDGLGELFF,TGTGCCATCAGTGACGGTTTGGGGGAGCTGTTTTTT
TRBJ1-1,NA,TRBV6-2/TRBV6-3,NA,CASRPTLNTEAFF,TGTGCCAGCAGACCTACACTGAACACTGAAGCTTTCTTT
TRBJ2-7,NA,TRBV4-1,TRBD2,CASSQIGLATHEQYF,TGCGCCAGCAGCCAGATCGGACTAGCAACTCACGAGCAGTACTTC
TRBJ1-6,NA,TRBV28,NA,CASSFVSSYNSPLHF,TGTGCCAGCAGTTTCGTCAGCTCCTATAATTCACCCCTCCACTTT
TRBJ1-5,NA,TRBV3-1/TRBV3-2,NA,CASSPGAANQPQHF,TGTGCCAGCAGCCCAGGGGCAGCGAATCAGCCCCAGCATTTT
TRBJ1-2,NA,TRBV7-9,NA,CAITRTANYGYTF,TGTGCCATAACCCGGACAGCTAACTATGGCTACACCTTC
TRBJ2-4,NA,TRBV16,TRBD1,CASSLRRDRHQYF,TGTGCCAGCAGCCTTCGTAGGGACAGACATCAGTACTTC
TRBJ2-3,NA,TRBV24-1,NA,CATSDSGQGGGDTQYF,TGTGCCACCAGTGACTCGGGGCAGGGAGGGGGAGATACGCAGTATTTT
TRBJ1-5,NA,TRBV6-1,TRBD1,CASSEAGTGIQPQHF,TGTGCCAGCAGTGAAGCTGGGACAGGGATTCAGCCCCAGCATTTT